Listed here are 28 T cell receptor beta chains from one sample, sequenced in a study of control samples from healthy donors and cancer patients. Method: immunoSEQ multiplex PCR; TCRdb's copy keeps in-frame clones and lacks some. This table holds some 80,000 clones, roughly 90% found once. Sequences were obtained from PBMCs. All receptors derive from a woman in her sixties or seventies with head and neck cancer.

The chain has TRBV28 and TRBJ1-6, with D perhaps TRBD1 (5 bases). CDR3 length: 13 amino acids. Germline V lookup: CDR1 MDHEN, CDR2 SYDVKM. V dropped 6 bases and J dropped 8 bases, with 11 bases sitting between them. The CDR3 protein is CASRGQADSPLHF. CDR3 bases: TGTGCCAGCAGGGGGCAGGCCGATTCACCCCTCCACTTT.

This clone is a singleton in its sample. The chain uses TRBV7-2 and TRBJ2-3; D gene unclear. This CDR3 comprises 16 residues. The germline V gene encodes CDR1 SGHTA and CDR2 FQGNSA. The V end lost 1 base, the J end lost 5 bases, and 16 bases lay between the germline ends. The CDR3: CASSLEARVRIDTQYF. CDR3 nucleotide sequence: TGTGCCAGCAGCTTAGAGGCTCGAGTGAGGATAGATACGCAGTATTTT.

The chain uses TRBV2 and TRBJ2-3, with a weak D call TRBD2 (5 bases). Germline values: CDR1 SNHLY, CDR2 FYNNEI. Trimming stripped 5 bases from V and 2 bases from J, with 14 bases between. This CDR3 is built from 15 residues. This CDR3 reads CASSTTGGPTDTQYF. The CDR3 DNA follows: TGTGCCAGCAGTACCACCGGAGGACCCACAGATACGCAGTATTTT. The variable domain in full, completed from reference TRBV2 and TRBJ2-3, reads EPEVTQTPSHQVTQMGQEVILRCVPISNHLYFYWYRQILGQKVEFLVSFYNNEISEKSEIFDDQFSVERPDGSNFTLKIRSTKLEDSAMYFCASSTTGGPTDTQYFGPGTRLTVL.

This chain joins TRBV28 and TRBJ2-3, with D possibly matching TRBD2 (5 bases). The V and J ends lost 5 bases and 1 base respectively, with 13 bases between them. This CDR3 region has 15 residues. Germline values: CDR1 MDHEN, CDR2 SYDVKM. The CDR3 nucleotides read TGTGCCAGCAGTGGGATTAGGCGGGGCACAGATACGCAGTATTTT. This sequence encodes CASSGIRRGTDTQYF.

V usage is TRBV3-1 (or the pseudogene TRBV3-2) and J usage is TRBJ1-2; TRBD1 is a possible D gene (6 bases). V lost 1 base to trimming and J lost 7 bases, with 7 bases between them. There are 12 residues in the CDR3. Germline V gene lookup returns CDR1 LGHDT and CDR2 YNNKEL (reference sequence). The CDR3 sequence is CASSQADSGYTF. The CDR3 DNA sequence: TGTGCCAGCAGCCAAGCGGACAGTGGCTACACCTTC.

V is TRBV19 and J is TRBJ1-3; D is unclear. The germline V and J ends were trimmed by 4 bases and 0 bases, with 13 bases remaining between them. From germline, CDR1 is LNHDA and CDR2 SQIVND (reference sequence). This CDR3 is 16 amino acids long. The CDR3: CASSTRDGPSGNTIYF. CDR3 nucleotide sequence: TGTGCCAGTAGTACCCGAGACGGACCCTCTGGAAACACCATATATTTT.

V and J are TRBV11-1 and TRBJ2-7; 8 bases align to TRBD1. The germline gives CDR1 SGHAT, CDR2 FQDESV (reference sequence). This CDR3 contains 16 residues. V shed 1 base and J 2 bases; nucleotides not matched to a gene: 7. The CDR3 here is CASSLVRTGQAYEQYF. CDR3 DNA sequence: TGTGCCAGCAGCTTAGTCAGGACAGGGCAGGCCTACGAGCAGTACTTC.

The V gene is TRBV6-1, the J gene TRBJ1-2, with D hard to call. The germline gives CDR1 MNHNS, CDR2 SASEGT. Deletions cut 2 bases from V and 4 bases from J, with 11 bases between. The CDR3 sequence is 14 residues long. CDR3 coding DNA: TGTGCCAGCAGTGAAATCTCCAGGCCCTATGGCTACACCTTC. The encoded protein is CASSEISRPYGYTF.

J is TRBJ2-5 and V is TRBV24-1; TRBD1 or TRBD2 may be the D gene (6 bases each). Germline loops: CDR1 KGHDR, CDR2 SFDVKD. CDR3 length equals 13 residues. V lost 9 bases and J 5 bases, leaving 15 bases between the germline ends. The CDR3 region has the DNA TGTGCCACCGGAGGGGGGCCGTCTGAGACCCAGTACTTC. Translated: CATGGGPSETQYF.

This sequence joins TRBV27 and TRBJ2-7, with 10 bases identical to TRBD2. Germline values: CDR1 MNHEY, CDR2 SMNVEV (reference sequence). Losses at the gene ends were 5 bases for V and 5 bases for J; bases not matched to a gene: 9. The CDR3 runs 15 residues. CDR3 residues: CASSTLAGVADEQYF. The DNA for the CDR3 is TGTGCCAGCAGTACTCTAGCGGGAGTCGCAGACGAGCAGTACTTC.

The chain employs TRBV11-1 and TRBJ2-5; D not certain. Germline CDR1 reads SGHAT; CDR2 reads FQDESV (reference sequence). The ends were cut back, 2 bases at V and 4 bases at J, with 8 bases in the middle. The CDR3 loop spans 13 amino acids. CDR3 in amino acids: CASSLFDGETQYF. Here the CDR3 DNA reads TGTGCCAGCAGCTTATTCGATGGAGAGACCCAGTACTTC.

The CDR3 loop is CAWIPARGGGEKLFF. The DNA for the CDR3 is TGTGCCTGGATTCCCGCAAGGGGCGGTGGTGAAAAACTGTTTTTT. V gene TRBV30 combines with J gene TRBJ1-4; tentative D call: TRBD1 (5 bases). The V end lost 4 bases, the J end lost 7 bases, and 19 bases lay between the germline ends. CDR3 size: 15 residues. Germline assignment: CDR1 GTSNPN and CDR2 SVGIG (reference sequence).

V and J are TRBV7-9 and TRBJ1-1, with D uncertain. Germline CDR1 and CDR2: SEHNR and FQNEAQ (reference sequence). This CDR3 contains 17 residues. Trimming took 4 bases from V and 1 from J, leaving 19 bases between them. CDR3 protein: CASSSTAVAKGNTEAFF. The CDR3 DNA reads TGTGCCAGCAGCTCCACGGCCGTGGCGAAGGGGAACACTGAAGCTTTCTTT.

The J gene is TRBJ1-2, the V gene TRBV6-5; the D gene is possibly TRBD1 (5 bases). The CDR3 is made up of 15 amino acids. Germline V gene sequence: CDR1 MNHEY, CDR2 SVGAGI. Between the trimmed V and J ends, which lost 5 bases and 4 bases, there was a span of 17 bases. The CDR3 bases are TGTGCCAGCAGTCAGTCTGAAGACGGGGGCTATGGCTACACCTTC. This encodes CASSQSEDGGYGYTF.

The chain couples TRBV5-6 to TRBJ2-3; possible D gene TRBD1, 6 bases. Germline V gene data show CDR1 as SGHDT and CDR2 as YYEEEE. The CDR3 consists of 16 residues. V dropped 0 bases and J dropped 1 base, with 12 bases sitting between them. The CDR3 loop is CASSLAGQLGTDTQYF. The CDR3 DNA reads TGTGCCAGCAGCTTGGCCGGACAGCTAGGCACAGATACGCAGTATTTT.

V gene TRBV27 combines with J gene TRBJ2-2, with TRBD2 matching over 8 bases. The germline V gene has CDR1 MNHEY and CDR2 SMNVEV (reference sequence). V trimming: 2 bases; J trimming: 6 bases; junction bases outside the gene matches: 5. The CDR3 has 15 residues. The CDR3 DNA reads as TGTGCCAGCAGTTTAAGGAGCGGGAGTTCCGGGGAGCTGTTTTTT. Translation gives CASSLRSGSSGELFF.

The sample holds one count of this clone. The rearrangement joins TRBV18 to TRBJ1-3; 10 positions match TRBD1. Germline V gives CDR1 KGHSH, CDR2 LQKENI. V lost 1 base and J lost 1; bases outside the gene matches: 1. The length of the CDR3 is 16 residues. The CDR3 loop is CASSPRDRGSGNTIYF. For the CDR3, the DNA is TGTGCCAGCTCACCACGGGACAGGGGATCTGGAAACACCATATATTTT.

On this clone: In the same sample, other DNA sequences code for this CDR3. The J gene is TRBJ1-2, the V gene TRBV5-6; no clear D gene. The CDR3 is 13 residues long. Germline loops: CDR1 SGHDT, CDR2 YYEEEE. The ends were cut back, 1 base at V and 11 bases at J, with 15 bases in the middle. CDR3 DNA sequence: TGTGCCAGCAGCTTGAACCGGGCAGAAGGTTACACCTTC. Translating gives CASSLNRAEGYTF.

V usage is TRBV7-2 and J usage is TRBJ2-1, with 10 bases aligning to TRBD2. CDR3 length equals 16 residues. Germline-derived CDR1 and CDR2 are SGHTA and FQGNSA. V lost 5 bases to trimming and J lost 1 base; unmatched junction nucleotides: 5. CDR3 DNA sequence: TGTGCCAGCAGCCTGGGAGCGGGAGGGTCCTACAATGAGCAGTTCTTC. Amino acid sequence: CASSLGAGGSYNEQFF. The full variable domain, with the rest looked up from reference TRBV7-2 and TRBJ2-1, is GAGVSQSPSNKVTEKGKDVELRCDPISGHTALYWYRQSLGQGLEFLIYFQGNSAPDKSGLPSDRFSAERTGGSVSTLTIQRTQQEDSAVYLCASSLGAGGSYNEQFFGPGTRLTVL.

V is TRBV3-1 (or the pseudogene TRBV3-2) and J is TRBJ2-5, with 8 bases that match TRBD1. V shed 6 bases, J shed 4 bases, and the junction held 7 bases outside the gene matches. The V gene's germline CDR1 is LGHDT and CDR2 YNNKEL (reference sequence). The CDR3 runs to 14 residues. DNA for the CDR3: TGTGCCAGCAGTCCGACAGGGGCGGGAGAGACCCAGTACTTC. Protein product: CASSPTGAGETQYF.

CDR3 sequence (DNA): TGTGCCAGCAGCCAAGATGGTCGGGACTACGAGCAGTACTTC. Amino acid sequence: CASSQDGRDYEQYF. The chain combines TRBV4-2 with TRBJ2-7; a possible D gene is TRBD2 (5 bases). The CDR3 is made up of 14 amino acids. Deletions cut 0 bases from V and 3 bases from J, with 9 bases between. The germline CDR1 and CDR2 sequences are LGHNA and YNFKEQ.

The J gene is TRBJ2-1, the V gene TRBV18, with TRBD1 as a possible D gene (6 bases). CDR1 and CDR2 from the germline V gene are KGHSH and LQKENI. CDR3 length: 17 amino acids. V lost 3 bases, J lost 3 bases, and 18 bases lay in between. CDR3 sequence: CASSPGADRRGYNEQFF. As DNA, the CDR3 is TGTGCCAGCTCACCGGGGGCCGACAGGAGAGGCTACAATGAGCAGTTCTTC.

This chain connects TRBV7-9 to TRBJ1-6; D possibly corresponds to TRBD1 (6 bases). CDR3 size: 15 residues. CDR1 and CDR2 (germline): SEHNR, FQNEAQ (reference sequence). V lost 5 bases to trimming and J lost 7 bases, with 15 bases between them. CDR3 residues: CASSRLQGPNSPLHF. The CDR3 nucleotides are TGTGCCAGCAGCCGCCTACAGGGACCAAATTCACCCCTCCACTTT.

The V gene is TRBV2, the J gene TRBJ2-5, with 7 bases that match TRBD1. CDR3 size: 15 residues. J gave up 5 bases and V 7 bases, and 13 bases lay outside the gene matches. The germline CDR1 and CDR2 sequences are SNHLY and FYNNEI. The CDR3 here is CASMRNSDRSETQYF. CDR3 bases: TGTGCCAGCATGAGAAACTCGGACAGGTCGGAGACCCAGTACTTC.

The chain employs TRBV5-1 and TRBJ2-7, with D perhaps TRBD1 (6 bases). Trimming cost V 5 bases and J 3 bases, with 9 bases left between them. The CDR3 totals 12 residues. Looked up from germline, CDR1 is SGHRS and CDR2 is YFSETQ. This chain's CDR3 is CASRTDSYEQYF. In DNA, the CDR3 is TGCGCCAGCAGAACGGACAGCTACGAGCAGTACTTC.

The chain combines TRBV4-2 with TRBJ2-1, with 11 bases lining up with TRBD2. V trimming: 4 bases; J trimming: 8 bases; junction bases outside the gene matches: 4. The CDR3 is 14 residues long. Germline CDR1 and CDR2: LGHNA and YNFKEQ. The CDR3 is CASSPGLAGYEQFF. CDR3 sequence (DNA): TGTGCCAGCAGCCCCGGACTAGCGGGCTATGAGCAGTTCTTC.

The chain recombines TRBV24-1 with TRBJ2-3; 7 bases align to TRBD2. The junction had 8 bases not matched to a gene; V was cut back by 5 bases and J by 4 bases. The CDR3 consists of 15 residues. CDR1 and CDR2 from the germline V gene are KGHDR and SFDVKD. The CDR3 here is CATSGGRASPDTQYF. The DNA of the CDR3 is TGTGCCACCAGTGGAGGGAGGGCAAGTCCAGATACGCAGTATTTT.

This clone was found once. This sequence joins TRBV30 and TRBJ1-5, with D hard to call. There are 13 residues in the CDR3. Germline loops: CDR1 GTSNPN, CDR2 SVGIG (reference sequence). Trimming removed 0 bases from V and 4 bases from J, with 7 bases in between. The CDR3 protein is CAWSVLGNQPQHF. The CDR3 nucleotides are TGTGCCTGGAGTGTTCTAGGAAATCAGCCCCAGCATTTT.